This T cell receptor (beta chain) was recorded in a study of naive and memory T cell subsets. Study-level results: Expression changes during T cell differentiation may affect RNA-based TCR counts. Over 85% of naive TCR sequences appeared only once, unlike memory subsets. Especially in CD8 cells, naive repertoires contained a few larger clonotypes, possibly CD45RA-re-expressing memory cells.

The length of the CDR3 is 12 residues. The germline gives CDR1 SGHNT, CDR2 YENEEA. V was cut by 3 bases and J by 5 bases, with 8 bases left in between. A note on this clonotype: The antigen is undetermined.

The beta constant-region primer was an equimolar mix of two oligonucleotides covering TRBC1 and TRBC2. Nested alpha and beta constant-region primers with the SP2 primer drove four PCR rounds on ligated cDNA. A 12-nucleotide UMI and the SP2 primer were added to the cDNA 3' end by oligonucleotide ligation. Each CDR3 protein is one row after TCRdb ran MiXCR on the UMI-ligation and nested PCR reads. The sample consists of 85,000 to 130,000 distinct CDR3 sequences, more than 12% of them appearing once. The sample was naive CD8+ T cells from blood. The TCR originated in a human donor in good health. The chain uses TRBV11-3 and TRBJ2-7; D not certain. The CDR3 protein is CASSFGSDEQYF. The CDR3 region has the DNA TGTGCCAGCAGCTTTGGCAGCGACGAGCAGTACTTC.